The 5 T cell receptor beta chains below come from one sample, sequenced in a study of blood T cells in healthy people across ages (dated by TCRdb to the mid-2010s). Preparation of the library involved 5' RACE. The instrument given in TCRdb is Illumina HiSeq 2500. A second about 6 to 11 cycle PCR used a sample-barcoded 5' primer and a J-beta primer mix. The raw public data were reprocessed by TCRdb itself: fastp quality trimming at Q25, MiXCR clonotype calling, in-frame beta chains only. Each entry is one CDR3 protein sequence, shown with its most common DNA and genes. The sample table shows around 650,000 distinct CDR3 sequences, and around 41% are seen once. The ten most abundant clones make up around 30% of the sample. The sequencing input was blood. The receptor set was obtained from a man of 80 years or more in good health.

This clonotype was seen a few times. The chain is built from TRBV29-1 and TRBJ2-1; 9 nucleotides line up with TRBD2. The last part of the DNA fits TRBJ2-7 better; the J call may be wrong. The CDR3 is made up of 14 amino acids. Germline values: CDR1 SQVTM, CDR2 ANQGSEA. As DNA, the CDR3 is TGCAGCGTTGTTGGTAGCGGGAGTGCAAATGAGCAGTACTTC. It yields the protein CSVVGSGSANEQYF.

V usage is TRBV11-1 and J usage is TRBJ2-1; D unclear. Trimming removed 2 bases at V and 9 bases at J, with 11 bases between. From germline, CDR1 is SGHAT and CDR2 FQDESV (reference sequence). This CDR3 has 13 amino acids. The CDR3 reads CASSLQSLTEQFF. The CDR3 bases are TGTGCCAGCAGCTTACAGTCACTAACTGAGCAGTTCTTC.

In this sample, this clonotype turned up a few times. The chain recombines TRBV15 with TRBJ2-1; no reliable D call. This CDR3 region has 15 residues. The V end was cut by 0 bases, the J end by 13 bases, with 19 bases between. The germline gives CDR1 LNHNV, CDR2 YYDKDF (reference sequence). CDR3 DNA sequence: TGTGCCACCAGCAGAGAAAGAGTCGCGCGGATCTCCCAGTTCTTC. Translating it yields CATSRERVARISQFF.

The chain couples TRBV11-1 to TRBJ2-7; TRBD1 is a possible D gene (6 bases). Germline CDR1 SGHAT, CDR2 FQDESV (reference sequence). The CDR3 is 15 residues long. Deletions cut 1 base from V and 4 bases from J, with 14 bases between. The CDR3 DNA follows: TGTGCCAGCAGCTTAGGACAGCTAAGGGGGTACGAGCAGTACTTC. Its translation is CASSLGQLRGYEQYF. The variable domain in full, completed from reference TRBV11-1 and TRBJ2-7, reads EAEVAQSPRYKITEKSQAVAFWCDPISGHATLYWYRQILGQGPELLVQFQDESVVDDSQLPKDRFSAERLKGVDSTLKIQPAELGDSAMYLCASSLGQLRGYEQYFGPGTRLTVT.

As regards this clonotype: The junction does not match germline at one end; this may be a read error. The chain recombines TRBV5-1 with TRBJ1-1; 7 nucleotides agree with TRBD1. Germline lookup yields CDR1 SGHRS and CDR2 YFSETQ. The CDR3 runs to 15 residues. In nucleotides, the CDR3 is TGCACCAGCAGCTACTCCGGGACAGTGAACACTGAAGCTTTCTTT. Encoded protein: CTSSYSGTVNTEAFF.